Given below is one T cell receptor (beta chain) in context. Its antigen is currently not known. Base qualities are not provided; no much larger clone lies one nucleotide away. The data originate from a study of OX40 agonist ivuxolimab in advanced cancers. In the study overall: Ivuxolimab, which targeted the costimulatory receptor OX40 (CD134), was an agonistic, fully human IgG2 monoclonal antibody. Intravenous ivuxolimab was administered to patients every 2 weeks at six dose levels: 0.01, 0.1, 0.3, 1.5, 3 and 10 mg/kg. Among the approximately 50 dose-escalation patients, roughly 20 had hepatocellular carcinoma, about 15 melanoma, 9 renal cell carcinoma and 9 head and neck cancer. A male proportion of around 80% and a mean age of 60 years, ranging from 23 to 79, were recorded for the dose-escalation cohort. Patients were allowed to have had prior anti-PD-1, anti-PD-L1 or anti-CTLA-4 therapy, and approximately 40% of the dose-escalation patients had been treated with checkpoint inhibitors. Three dose-escalation patients achieved partial responses, one with hepatocellular carcinoma and two with cutaneous melanoma. Peripheral TCRbeta sequencing aimed to test whether ivuxolimab altered TCR sequence diversity and caused clonal T-cell expansion. The paper describes the monotherapy dose-escalation part (N of about 55 patients) of the phase I trial of ivuxolimab. Study-wide conclusions, independent of this receptor: The antigen specificity of the peripheral T cells that underwent clonal expansion was not determined. Low levels of normalized T-cell clonal expansion were also seen in some patients who did not respond. In the 0.1-3.0 mg/kg groups, partial responders had among the lowest normalized peripheral clonal expansion, particularly in CD8+ T cells. Clonal expansion of both CD4+ and CD8+ blood T cells was observed from baseline to week 6 at doses 0.1 to 3.0 mg/kg. After ivuxolimab, more expanded clones were found on average in CD8+ T cells than in CD4+ T cells.

The trial excluded patients who had a history of autoimmune disease or who were on systemic immunosuppression. In every dose cohort, peripheral blood was drawn for TCR sequencing at baseline, cycle 4 day 1, and cycle 7 day 1. Samples were obtained from an open-label, multicenter, first-in-human phase I dose-escalation trial of ivuxolimab. Adults with locally advanced or metastatic head and neck squamous cell, hepatocellular, melanoma or renal cell carcinoma were enrolled in the trial. CD4+ and CD8+ T cells were sorted separately from peripheral blood before TCR sequencing. V is pared back by 4 bases and J by 0 bases, with 13 bases lying between the germline termini. Via the germline V gene, CDR1 is SGHAT and CDR2 FQNNGV. Spanning cysteine to phenylalanine, the CDR3 consists of 15 amino acids. This entry keeps only the CDR3 DNA: 45 bases, framed from base 1. Genomic DNA was extracted from sorted cells for sequencing of the TCRbeta CDR3 region. TCRbeta CDR3 regions were sequenced using the immunoSEQ Assay. This immuneACCESS table, as held by TCRdb, lists in-frame sequences with V and J called but not all clones. Of the missing ones, under half trace to an unresolved V gene in checked studies; the others have no known cause. The sample table contains 15,000 to 20,000 clones; only one count was recorded for 83% of them. Together, the top ten hold around an eighth of the sample.

The sample here was CD4+ or CD8+ T cells sorted from blood, taken in a trial of the OX40 agonist ivuxolimab. The TCR comes from an adult with an advanced solid tumor such as melanoma, head and neck, liver or kidney cancer. The V gene is TRBV11-2 and the J gene is TRBJ2-7; the D gene cannot be resolved reliably. Here is the DNA: TGTGCCAGCAGCTCCAGAAGGTCCAGCTCCTACGAGCAGTACTTC. It is translated as CASSSRRSSSYEQYF.